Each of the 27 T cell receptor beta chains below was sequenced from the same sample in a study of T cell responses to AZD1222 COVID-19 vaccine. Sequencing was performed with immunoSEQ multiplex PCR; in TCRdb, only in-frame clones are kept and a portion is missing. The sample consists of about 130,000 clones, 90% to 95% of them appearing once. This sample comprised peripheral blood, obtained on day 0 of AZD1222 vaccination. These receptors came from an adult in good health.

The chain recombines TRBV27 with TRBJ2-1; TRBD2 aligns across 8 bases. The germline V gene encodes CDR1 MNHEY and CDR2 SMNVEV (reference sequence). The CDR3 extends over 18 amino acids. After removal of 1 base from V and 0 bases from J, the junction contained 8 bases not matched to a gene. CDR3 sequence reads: CASSLFTLGTSSYNEQFF. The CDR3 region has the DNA TGTGCCAGCAGTTTATTTACTTTGGGGACTAGCTCCTACAATGAGCAGTTCTTC.

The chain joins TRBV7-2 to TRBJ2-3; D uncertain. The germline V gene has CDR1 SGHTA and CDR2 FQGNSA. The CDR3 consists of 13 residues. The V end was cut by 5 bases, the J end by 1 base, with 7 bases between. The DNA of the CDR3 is TGTGCCAGCAGCCTAAGGCGCACAGATACGCAGTATTTT. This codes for CASSLRRTDTQYF.

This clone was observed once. The DNA of the CDR3 is TGTGCCAGCAGAAGGCTTCTGACAGGGGCTGGCACCGGGGAGCTGTTTTTT. Translation: CASRRLLTGAGTGELFF. The chain couples TRBV28 to TRBJ2-2; TRBD1 matches 8 bases. Germline loops: CDR1 MDHEN, CDR2 SYDVKM. Losses at the gene ends were 6 bases for V and 4 bases for J; bases not matched to a gene: 13. This CDR3 contains 17 residues.

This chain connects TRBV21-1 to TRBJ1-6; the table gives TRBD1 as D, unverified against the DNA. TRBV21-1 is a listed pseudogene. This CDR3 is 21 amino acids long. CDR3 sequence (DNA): TGTGCCAGCAGCGGAAATTTCCGACAGGGACGTGCTAGCTCCTATAATTCACCCCTCCACTTT. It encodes CASSGNFRQGRASSYNSPLHF.

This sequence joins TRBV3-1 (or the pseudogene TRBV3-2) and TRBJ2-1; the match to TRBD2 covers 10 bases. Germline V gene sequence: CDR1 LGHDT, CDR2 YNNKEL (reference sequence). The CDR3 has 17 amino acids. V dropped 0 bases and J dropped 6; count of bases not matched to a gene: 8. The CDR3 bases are TGTGCCAGCAGCCAAGAAGTGAGAGCGGGAGGGCCCAATGAGCAGTTCTTC. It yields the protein CASSQEVRAGGPNEQFF.

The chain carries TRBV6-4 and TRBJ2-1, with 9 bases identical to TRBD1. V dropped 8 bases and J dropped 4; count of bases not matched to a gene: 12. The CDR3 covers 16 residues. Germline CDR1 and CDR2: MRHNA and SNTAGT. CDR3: CASGTGGFLGYNEQFF. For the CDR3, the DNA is TGTGCCAGCGGCACAGGGGGCTTTTTAGGGTACAATGAGCAGTTCTTC.

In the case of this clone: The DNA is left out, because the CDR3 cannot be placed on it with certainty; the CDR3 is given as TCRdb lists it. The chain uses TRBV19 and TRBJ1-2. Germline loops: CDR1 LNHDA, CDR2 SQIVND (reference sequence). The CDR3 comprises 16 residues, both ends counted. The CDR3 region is CASSITRRAGGHGYTF.

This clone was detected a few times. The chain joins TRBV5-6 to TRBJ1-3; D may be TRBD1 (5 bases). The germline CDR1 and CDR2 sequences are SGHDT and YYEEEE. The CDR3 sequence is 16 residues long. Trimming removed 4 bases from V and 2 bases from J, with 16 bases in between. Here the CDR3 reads CASSGYGSRAGNTIYF. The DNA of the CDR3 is TGTGCCAGCAGCGGCTATGGGTCCAGGGCTGGAAACACCATATATTTT.

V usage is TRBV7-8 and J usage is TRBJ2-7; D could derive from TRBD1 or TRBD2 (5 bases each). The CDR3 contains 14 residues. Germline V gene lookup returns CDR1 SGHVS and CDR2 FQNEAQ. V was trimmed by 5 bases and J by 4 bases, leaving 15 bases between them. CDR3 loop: CASSPGRSVYEQYF. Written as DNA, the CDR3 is TGTGCCAGCAGCCCGGGACGGTCGGTGTACGAGCAGTACTTC.

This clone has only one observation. The CDR3 sequence: CASRGGWSTDTQYF. The CDR3, as DNA: TGCGCCAGCAGGGGCGGGTGGAGCACAGATACGCAGTATTTT. J is TRBJ2-3 and V is TRBV5-1; maybe TRBD2 (5 bases). V was trimmed by 5 bases and J by 0 bases, leaving 10 bases between them. From germline, CDR1 is SGHRS and CDR2 YFSETQ. The length of the CDR3 is 14 residues.

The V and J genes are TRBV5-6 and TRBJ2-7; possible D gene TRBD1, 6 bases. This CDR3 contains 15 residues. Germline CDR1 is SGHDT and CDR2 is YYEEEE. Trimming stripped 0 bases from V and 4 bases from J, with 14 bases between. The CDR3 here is CASSLAPDRYYEQYF. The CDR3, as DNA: TGTGCCAGCAGCTTGGCACCGGACAGATATTACGAGCAGTACTTC.

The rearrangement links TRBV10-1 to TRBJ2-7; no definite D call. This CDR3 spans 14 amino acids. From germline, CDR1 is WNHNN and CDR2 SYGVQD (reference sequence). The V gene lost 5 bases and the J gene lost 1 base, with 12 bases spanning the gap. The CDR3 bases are TGCGCCAGCAGTCGGGCGGTGGGGTCCTACGAGCAGTACTTC. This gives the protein CASSRAVGSYEQYF.

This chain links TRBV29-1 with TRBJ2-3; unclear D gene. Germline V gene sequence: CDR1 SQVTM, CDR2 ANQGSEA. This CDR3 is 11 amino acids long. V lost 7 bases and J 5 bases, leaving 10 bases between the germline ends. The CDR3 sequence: CSAPFGDTQYF. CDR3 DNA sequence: TGCAGCGCCCCATTCGGAGATACGCAGTATTTT.

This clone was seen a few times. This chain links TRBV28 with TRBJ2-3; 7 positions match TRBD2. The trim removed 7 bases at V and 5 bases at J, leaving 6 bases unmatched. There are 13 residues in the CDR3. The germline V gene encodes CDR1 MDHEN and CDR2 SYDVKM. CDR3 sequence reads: CASIRGVRDTQYF. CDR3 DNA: TGTGCCAGCATTCGGGGGGTGAGAGATACGCAGTATTTT.

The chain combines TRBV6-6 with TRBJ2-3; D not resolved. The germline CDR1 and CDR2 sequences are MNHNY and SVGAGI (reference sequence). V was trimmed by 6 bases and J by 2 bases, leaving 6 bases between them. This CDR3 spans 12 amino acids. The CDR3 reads CASSPVTDTQYF. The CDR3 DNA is TGTGCCAGCAGCCCCGTCACAGATACGCAGTATTTT.

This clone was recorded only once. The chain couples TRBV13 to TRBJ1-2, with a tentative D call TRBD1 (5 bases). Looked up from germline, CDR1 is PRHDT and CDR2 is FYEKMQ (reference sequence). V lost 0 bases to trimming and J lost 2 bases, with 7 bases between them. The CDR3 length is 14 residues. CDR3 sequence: CASSLGTANYGYTF. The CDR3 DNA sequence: TGTGCCAGCAGCTTAGGGACAGCCAACTATGGCTACACCTTC.

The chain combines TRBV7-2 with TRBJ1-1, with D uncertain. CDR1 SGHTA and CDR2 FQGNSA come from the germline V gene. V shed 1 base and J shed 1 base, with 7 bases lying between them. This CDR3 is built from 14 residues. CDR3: CASSLVGPNTEAFF. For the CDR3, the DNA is TGTGCCAGCAGCTTAGTAGGGCCGAACACTGAAGCTTTCTTT.

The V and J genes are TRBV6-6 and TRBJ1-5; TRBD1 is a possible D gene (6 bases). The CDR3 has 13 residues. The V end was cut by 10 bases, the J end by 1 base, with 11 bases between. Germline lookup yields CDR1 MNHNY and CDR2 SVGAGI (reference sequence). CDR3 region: CATGTPSNQPQHF. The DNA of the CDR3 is TGTGCCACCGGGACACCGAGCAATCAGCCCCAGCATTTT.

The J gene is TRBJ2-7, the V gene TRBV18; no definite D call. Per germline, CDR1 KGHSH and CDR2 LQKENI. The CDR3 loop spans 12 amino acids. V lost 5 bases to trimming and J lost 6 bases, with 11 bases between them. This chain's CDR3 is CASSAELGEQYF. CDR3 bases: TGTGCCAGCTCAGCAGAGTTGGGCGAGCAGTACTTC.

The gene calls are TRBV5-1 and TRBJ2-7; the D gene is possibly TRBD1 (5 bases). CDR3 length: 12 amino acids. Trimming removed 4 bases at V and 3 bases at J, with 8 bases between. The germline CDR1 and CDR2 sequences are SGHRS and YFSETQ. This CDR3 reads CASSRDSYEQYF. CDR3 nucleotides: TGCGCCAGCAGCCGAGACAGCTACGAGCAGTACTTC.

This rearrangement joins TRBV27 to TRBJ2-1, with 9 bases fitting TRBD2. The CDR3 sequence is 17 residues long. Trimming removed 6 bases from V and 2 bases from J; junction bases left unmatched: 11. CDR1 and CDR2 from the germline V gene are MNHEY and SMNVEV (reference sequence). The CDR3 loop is CASSINGASGAYNEQFF. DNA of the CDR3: TGTGCCAGCAGCATTAACGGAGCTAGCGGGGCCTACAATGAGCAGTTCTTC.

The CDR3 spells CASSPRPEQGHSNQPQHF. CDR3 nucleotide sequence: TGTGCCAGCAGCCCCCGCCCAGAACAGGGGCATAGCAATCAGCCCCAGCATTTT. The chain links TRBV9 to TRBJ1-5, with 7 nucleotides matching TRBD1. Germline CDR1 and CDR2: SGDLS and YYNGEE. This CDR3 has 18 amino acids. The V segment lost 4 bases and the J segment 0 bases; nucleotides outside the gene matches: 13.

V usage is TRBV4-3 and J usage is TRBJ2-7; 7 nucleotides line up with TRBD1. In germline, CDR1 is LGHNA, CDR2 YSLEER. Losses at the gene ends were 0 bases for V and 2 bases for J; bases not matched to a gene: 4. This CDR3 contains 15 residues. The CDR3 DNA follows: TGCGCCAGCAGCCAAGAAAACAGGGGAACCTACGAGCAGTACTTC. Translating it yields CASSQENRGTYEQYF.

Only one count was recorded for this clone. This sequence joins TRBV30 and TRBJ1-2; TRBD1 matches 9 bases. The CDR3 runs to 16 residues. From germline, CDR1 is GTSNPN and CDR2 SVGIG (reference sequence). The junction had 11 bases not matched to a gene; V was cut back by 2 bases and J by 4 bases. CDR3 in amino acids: CAWSFQGTGRSYGYTF. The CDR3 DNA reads TGTGCCTGGAGTTTCCAAGGGACAGGGCGCAGCTATGGCTACACCTTC.

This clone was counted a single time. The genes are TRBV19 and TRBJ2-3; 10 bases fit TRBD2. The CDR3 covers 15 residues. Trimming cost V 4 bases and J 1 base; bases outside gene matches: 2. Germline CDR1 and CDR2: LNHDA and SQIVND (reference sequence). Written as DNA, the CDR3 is TGTGCCAGTAGTACCCTAGCGGGAGGCACAGATACGCAGTATTTT. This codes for CASSTLAGGTDTQYF.

The chain's CDR3 is CASRVQAANTEAFF. The CDR3 bases are TGTGCCAGTAGGGTCCAGGCGGCCAACACTGAAGCTTTCTTT. This sequence joins TRBV19 and TRBJ1-1, with unresolved D. The V gene lost 6 bases and the J gene lost 2 bases, with 13 bases spanning the gap. The CDR3 has 14 amino acids. Germline V gene lookup returns CDR1 LNHDA and CDR2 SQIVND (reference sequence).

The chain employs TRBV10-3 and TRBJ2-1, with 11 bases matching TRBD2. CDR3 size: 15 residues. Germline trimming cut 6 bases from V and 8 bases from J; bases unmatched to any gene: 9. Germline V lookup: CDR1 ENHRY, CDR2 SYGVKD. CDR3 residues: CAISIGLAGGDEQFF. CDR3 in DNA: TGTGCCATCAGCATCGGACTAGCGGGTGGCGATGAGCAGTTCTTC.